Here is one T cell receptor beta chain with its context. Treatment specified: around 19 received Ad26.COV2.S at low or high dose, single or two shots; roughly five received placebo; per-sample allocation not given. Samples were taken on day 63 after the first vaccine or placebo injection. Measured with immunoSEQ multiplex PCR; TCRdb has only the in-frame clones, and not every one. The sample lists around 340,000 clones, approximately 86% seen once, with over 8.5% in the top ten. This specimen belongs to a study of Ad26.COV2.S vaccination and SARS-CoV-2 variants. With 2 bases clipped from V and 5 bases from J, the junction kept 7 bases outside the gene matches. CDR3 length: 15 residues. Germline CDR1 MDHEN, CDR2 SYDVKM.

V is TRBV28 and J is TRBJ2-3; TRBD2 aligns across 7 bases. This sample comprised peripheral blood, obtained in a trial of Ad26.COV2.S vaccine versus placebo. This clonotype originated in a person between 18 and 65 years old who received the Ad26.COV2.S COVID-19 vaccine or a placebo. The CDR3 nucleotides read TGTGCCAGCAGTTTAAGGGAGGGCCTGAGAGATACGCAGTATTTT. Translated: CASSLREGLRDTQYF.